The clone carrying this TCR beta chain was observed many times. RNA transcripts served as the template for amplifying TCR beta CDR3 regions. The TCR CDR3 first-round RT-PCR relied on the HTBI primer set. TCRdb reprocessed the multiplex PCR reads with MiXCR, giving one entry per CDR3 protein. The table records around 400,000 distinct CDR3 sequences, 20% to 30% of them present only once. The source of the sample is a study of T cells in Graves' hyperthyroidism and ophthalmopathy. Germline CDR1 is SGHVS and CDR2 is FQNEAQ. V was pared by 5 bases and J by 0 bases, with 7 bases of the junction left unmatched. The CDR3 sequence is 15 residues long.

The receptor was isolated from a man aged 50 or older with Graves' hyperthyroidism. The source material was blood. This rearrangement joins TRBV7-8 to TRBJ2-7; 7 nucleotides agree with TRBD2. CDR3 DNA: TGTGCCAGCAGCGGGCCGGGACTATCCTCCTACGAGCAGTACTTC. Amino acid sequence: CASSGPGLSSYEQYF.